This is a list of T cell receptor beta chains from one sample in a study of T cell changes during pregnancy in multiple sclerosis. The method was immunoSEQ multiplex PCR; TCRdb's version includes in-frame clones alone and lacks a portion of them. The sample consists of some 64,000 clones, 80% to 95% of them appearing once. Sequences were derived from peripheral blood, sampled in the first trimester of pregnancy. Source of these receptors: a female donor with multiple sclerosis, enrolled in a pregnancy study. Each CDR3 is given with its conserved first and last residue. A D gene is named only where the DNA matches it firmly. Some rows have no size entry. The others give once, few or many, or a class for an expanded clone.

clone size	D gene	V gene	J gene	CDR3 protein	CDR3 DNA
.	TRBD2	TRBV19	TRBJ2-2	CASASGRNTGELFF	TGTGCCAGTGCTAGCGGGAGGAACACCGGGGAGCTGTTTTTT
.	.	TRBV29-1	TRBJ2-7	CSGGRGYEQYF	TGCAGCGGGGGTAGGGGCTACGAGCAGTACTTC
.	.	TRBV5-6	TRBJ1-5	CASSGENQPQHF	TGTGCCAGCAGCGGGGAGAATCAGCCCCAGCATTTT
.	.	TRBV7-3	TRBJ2-1	CASSTPRYSLRNEQFF	TGTGCCAGCAGCACCCCTAGGTACTCACTGCGCAATGAGCAGTTCTTC
.	.	TRBV29-1	TRBJ2-1	CSAGDNNEQFF	TGCAGCGCCGGGGACAACAATGAGCAGTTCTTC
.	TRBD1	TRBV6-5	TRBJ2-5	CASRTGGYETQYF	TGTGCCAGCAGGACAGGGGGCTATGAGACCCAGTACTTC
.	.	TRBV11-3	TRBJ2-3	CASSLKGASTDTQYF	TGTGCCAGCAGCTTAAAAGGGGCCAGCACAGATACGCAGTATTTT
.	.	TRBV28	TRBJ1-3	CASKGPGGNTIYF	TGTGCCAGCAAAGGGCCGGGAGGAAACACCATATATTTT
.	.	TRBV7-9	TRBJ2-7	CASSPPAGAEQYF	TGTGCCAGCAGCCCCCCGGCAGGGGCCGAGCAGTACTTC
.	TRBD2	TRBV5-1	TRBJ2-2	CASSRGLAGGPTGELFF	TGCGCCAGCAGCAGGGGACTAGCGGGAGGGCCAACCGGGGAGCTGTTTTTT
.	TRBD2	TRBV6-1	TRBJ2-7	CASSELAGADEQYF	TGTGCCAGCAGTGAACTAGCGGGAGCAGATGAGCAGTACTTC
.	TRBD1	TRBV27	TRBJ2-7	CASSTGTGGKNYYEQYF	TGTGCCAGCAGTACCGGGACAGGGGGCAAAAATTACTACGAGCAGTACTTC
.	TRBD1	TRBV28	TRBJ2-7	CASSPLGQGWGEQYF	TGTGCCAGCAGTCCCCTAGGACAGGGATGGGGCGAGCAGTACTTC
.	TRBD1	TRBV9	TRBJ1-2	CASGGQVQNRGYTF	TGTGCCAGCGGGGGACAGGTTCAAAATCGGGGCTACACCTTC
.	TRBD1	TRBV2	TRBJ2-3	CASSWTGGPTDTQYF	TGTGCCAGCAGTTGGACAGGGGGCCCCACAGATACGCAGTATTTT
.	TRBD2	TRBV28	TRBJ2-5	CASSLSLAGGETQYF	TGTGCCAGCAGTTTATCACTAGCGGGAGGTGAGACCCAGTACTTC
.	.	TRBV6-6	TRBJ2-7	CASSSQGSMGYEQYF	TGTGCCAGCAGTTCGCAGGGAAGCATGGGCTACGAGCAGTACTTC
.	.	TRBV7-3	TRBJ2-1	CASSLMQDNEQFF	TGTGCCAGCAGCTTAATGCAGGACAATGAGCAGTTCTTC
.	TRBD2	TRBV15	TRBJ2-2	CATSGAGVKAGELFF	TGTGCCACCAGCGGAGCGGGAGTAAAGGCCGGGGAGCTGTTTTTT
.	TRBD2	TRBV4-3	TRBJ2-5	CASSPRLAGVDGTQYF	TGCGCCAGCAGCCCGCGACTAGCGGGCGTGGATGGGACCCAGTACTTC
.	.	TRBV19	TRBJ2-2	CASRSRVETGELFF	TGTGCCAGTAGGTCTCGGGTGGAGACCGGGGAGCTGTTTTTT
.	TRBD1	TRBV4-3	TRBJ2-7	CASSQGPADRGHEQYF	TGCGCCAGCAGCCAGGGCCCCGCGGACAGGGGACACGAGCAGTACTTC
.	TRBD2	TRBV7-3	TRBJ2-2	CASSLGLGHTGELFF	TGTGCCAGCAGCCTGGGACTAGGGCACACCGGGGAGCTGTTTTTT
.	.	TRBV5-1	TRBJ1-3	CASQGSSGNTIYF	TGCGCCAGCCAGGGGAGTTCTGGAAACACCATATATTTT
.	.	TRBV14	TRBJ2-7	CASSLRGTRRYEQYF	TGTGCCAGCAGCTTACGAGGGACACGACGTTACGAGCAGTACTTC
.	.	TRBV7-9	TRBJ2-2	CASSPSPGAGELFF	TGTGCCAGCAGCCCCTCCCCCGGGGCCGGGGAGCTGTTTTTT
.	TRBD1	TRBV18	TRBJ2-5	CASSPLKRQGQETQYF	TGTGCCAGCTCACCACTTAAAAGACAGGGACAAGAGACCCAGTACTTC
.	.	TRBV30	TRBJ1-1	CAGTIGGVNTEAFF	TGTGCCGGGACGATTGGGGGGGTGAACACTGAAGCTTTCTTT
.	TRBD2	TRBV30	TRBJ2-1	CAWSAGAGTSGSLSSYNEQFF	TGTGCCTGGAGTGCGGGGGCCGGGACTAGCGGGTCCCTAAGCTCCTACAATGAGCAGTTCTTC
.	.	TRBV9	TRBJ2-3	CASSVNSGSTDTQYF	TGTGCCAGCAGCGTAAACAGCGGTAGCACAGATACGCAGTATTTT
.	TRBD2	TRBV29-1	TRBJ2-2	CSVDREGSGELFF	TGCAGCGTTGATAGGGAGGGTTCCGGGGAGCTGTTTTTT
.	.	TRBV4-3	TRBJ2-7	CASRGADTSYEQYF	TGCGCCAGCCGGGGGGCCGATACCTCCTACGAGCAGTACTTC
once	TRBD1	TRBV5-4	TRBJ2-1	CASSAPGQGGLYNEQFF	TGTGCCAGCAGTGCTCCGGGACAGGGTGGCCTCTACAATGAGCAGTTCTTC
.	.	TRBV18	TRBJ2-1	CASSPPSGLGEQFF	TGTGCCAGCTCACCACCGTCAGGGTTAGGAGAGCAGTTCTTC
.	.	TRBV7-2	TRBJ1-2	CASSPLANYGYTF	TGTGCCAGCAGCCCCTTAGCTAACTATGGCTACACCTTC
.	TRBD2	TRBV28	TRBJ2-7	CASRPGTSPTYEQYF	TGTGCCAGCAGACCCGGGACTAGCCCAACCTACGAGCAGTACTTC
.	TRBD2	TRBV29-1	TRBJ2-1	CSVVPSGYNEQFF	TGCAGCGTTGTCCCTAGCGGGTACAATGAGCAGTTCTTC
.	TRBD1	TRBV19	TRBJ1-2	CASKPGQGSIGGYTF	TGTGCCAGTAAACCGGGACAGGGTTCAATTGGTGGCTACACCTTC
once	TRBD2	TRBV10-3	TRBJ2-3	CAISTSGGTADTQYF	TGTGCCATCAGTACTAGCGGGGGGACGGCAGATACGCAGTATTTT
.	.	TRBV25-1	TRBJ2-6	CASSAMRAGANVLTF	TGTGCCAGCAGTGCCATGAGGGCTGGGGCCAACGTCCTGACTTTC
.	TRBD2	TRBV2	TRBJ2-7	CASSELAGGGEQYF	TGTGCCAGCAGTGAGTTAGCGGGAGGGGGGGAGCAGTACTTC
once	.	TRBV19	TRBJ2-3	CASNERRGRSTDTQYF	TGTGCCAGTAACGAACGCAGGGGCCGGAGCACAGATACGCAGTATTTT
.	TRBD2	TRBV9	TRBJ2-7	CASSPSGQGPYEQYF	TGTGCCAGCAGCCCTAGCGGGCAGGGCCCCTACGAGCAGTACTTC
.	TRBD2	TRBV7-3	TRBJ2-1	CASSAASGRAVEQFF	TGTGCCAGCAGCGCAGCTAGCGGGAGGGCGGTTGAGCAGTTCTTC
.	.	TRBV7-2	TRBJ2-1	CASSLVVGEQFF	TGTGCCAGCAGCTTAGTAGTTGGTGAGCAGTTCTTC
.	.	TRBV14	TRBJ2-7	CASSQGDFYEQYF	TGTGCCAGCAGCCAGGGTGACTTTTACGAGCAGTACTTC
.	TRBD1	TRBV6-1	TRBJ2-1	CASGPDRGYNEQFF	TGTGCCAGCGGGCCGGACAGGGGCTACAATGAGCAGTTCTTC
.	TRBD1	TRBV7-9	TRBJ1-3	CASSLEDRLSGNTIYF	TGTGCCAGCAGCTTAGAGGACAGGCTCTCTGGAAACACCATATATTTT
.	TRBD2	TRBV19	TRBJ2-1	CASSIRSGRANEQFF	TGTGCCAGTAGTATAAGGAGCGGGAGAGCCAATGAGCAGTTCTTC
once	TRBD1	TRBV6-1	TRBJ2-7	CASSPTGTGLYEQYF	TGTGCCAGCAGTCCCACCGGGACAGGGCTCTACGAGCAGTACTTC
.	TRBD2	TRBV4-1	TRBJ2-4	CASSQPTSGSAKNIQYF	TGCGCCAGCAGCCAACCTACTAGCGGGTCAGCCAAAAACATTCAGTACTTC
.	.	TRBV7-7	TRBJ2-7	CASSLEEGRDEQYF	TGTGCTAGCAGCTTGGAGGAGGGCCGGGACGAGCAGTACTTC
.	TRBD1	TRBV5-6	TRBJ1-1	CASSTVQGVSTEAFF	TGTGCCAGCAGCACGGTTCAGGGGGTAAGCACTGAAGCTTTCTTT
.	TRBD1	TRBV11-2	TRBJ2-3	CASSPLGTGVGTQYF	TGTGCCAGCAGCCCCCTAGGGACAGGGGTGGGTACGCAGTATTTT
.	TRBD1	TRBV6-5	TRBJ1-2	CASSPGQGRYTF	TGTGCCAGCAGTCCAGGACAGGGTCGGTACACCTTC
.	.	TRBV15	TRBJ2-7	CATSRDRSGSLDEQYF	TGTGCCACCAGCAGAGATCGATCAGGGTCCCTCGACGAGCAGTACTTC
.	TRBD2	TRBV5-1	TRBJ2-7	CASSLDKGLAGEQYF	TGCGCCAGCAGCCTAGATAAGGGACTAGCAGGGGAGCAGTACTTC
.	TRBD2	TRBV10-3	TRBJ2-1	CAISGTSGTYNEQFF	TGTGCCATCAGTGGGACTAGCGGAACCTACAATGAGCAGTTCTTC
once	TRBD2	TRBV13	TRBJ2-5	CASSFMRLAQQETQYF	TGTGCCAGCAGCTTTATGCGACTAGCGCAGCAAGAGACCCAGTACTTC
.	.	TRBV2	TRBJ2-1	CASSESLVIREQFF	TGTGCCAGCAGTGAGTCTCTAGTAATCCGTGAGCAGTTCTTC